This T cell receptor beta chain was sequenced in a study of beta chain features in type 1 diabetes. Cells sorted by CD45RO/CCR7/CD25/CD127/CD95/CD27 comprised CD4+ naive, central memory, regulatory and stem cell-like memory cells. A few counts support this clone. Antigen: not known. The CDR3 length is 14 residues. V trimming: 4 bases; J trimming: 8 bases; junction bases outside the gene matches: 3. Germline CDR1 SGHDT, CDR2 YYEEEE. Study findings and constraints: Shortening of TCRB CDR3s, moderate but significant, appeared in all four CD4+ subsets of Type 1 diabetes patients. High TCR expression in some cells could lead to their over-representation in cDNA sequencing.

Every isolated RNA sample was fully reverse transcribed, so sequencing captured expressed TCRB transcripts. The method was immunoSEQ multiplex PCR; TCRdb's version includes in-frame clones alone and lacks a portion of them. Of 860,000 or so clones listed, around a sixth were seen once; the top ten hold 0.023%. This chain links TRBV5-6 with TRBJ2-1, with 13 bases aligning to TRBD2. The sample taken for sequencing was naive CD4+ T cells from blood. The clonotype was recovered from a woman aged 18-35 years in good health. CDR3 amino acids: CASSHGLAGDEQFF. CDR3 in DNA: TGTGCCAGCAGCCACGGACTAGCGGGAGATGAGCAGTTCTTC.